This T cell receptor beta chain was recorded in a study of blood T cell repertoires in COVID-19. Sequencing was performed with immunoSEQ multiplex PCR; in TCRdb, only in-frame clones are kept and a portion is missing. The sample lists 330,000 or so clones, 80% to 90% seen once, with roughly 2% in the top ten. This CDR3 contains 15 residues. The V end lost 3 bases, the J end lost 2 bases, and 13 bases lay between the germline ends. CDR1 is ENHRY and CDR2 is SYGVKD in the germline V gene. Membership in each cohort depended on participant-reported clinical history. Input material: PBMCs or T cells enriched from blood (not recorded which). This clonotype was obtained from a man aged 35 to 55 in a cohort exposed to, infected with or recovered from COVID-19 (not recorded which). The chain combines TRBV10-3 with TRBJ1-2, with TRBD1 as a possible D gene (6 bases). The CDR3 sequence: CAISEPQQGNYGYTF. In nucleotides, the CDR3 is TGTGCCATCAGTGAACCCCAGCAGGGGAACTATGGCTACACCTTC.